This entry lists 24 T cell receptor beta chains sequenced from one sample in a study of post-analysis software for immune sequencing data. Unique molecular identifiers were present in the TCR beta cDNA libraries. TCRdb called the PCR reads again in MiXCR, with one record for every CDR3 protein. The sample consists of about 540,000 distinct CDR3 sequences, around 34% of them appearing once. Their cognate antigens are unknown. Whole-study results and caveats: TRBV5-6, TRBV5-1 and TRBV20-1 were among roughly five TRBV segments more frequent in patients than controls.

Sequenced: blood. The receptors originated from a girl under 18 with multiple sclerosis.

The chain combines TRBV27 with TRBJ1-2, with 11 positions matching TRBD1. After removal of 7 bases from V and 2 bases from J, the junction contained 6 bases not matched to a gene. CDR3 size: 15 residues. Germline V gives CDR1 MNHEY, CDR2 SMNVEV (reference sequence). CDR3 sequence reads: CASKSRDRGNYGYTF. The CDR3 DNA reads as TGTGCCAGCAAAAGCCGGGACAGGGGGAACTATGGCTACACCTTC.

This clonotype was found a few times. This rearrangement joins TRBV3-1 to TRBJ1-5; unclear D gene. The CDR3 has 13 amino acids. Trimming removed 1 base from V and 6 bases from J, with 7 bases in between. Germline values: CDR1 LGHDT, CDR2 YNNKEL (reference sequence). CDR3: CASSQGWGQPQHF. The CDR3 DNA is TGTGCCAGCAGCCAAGGATGGGGTCAGCCCCAGCATTTT.

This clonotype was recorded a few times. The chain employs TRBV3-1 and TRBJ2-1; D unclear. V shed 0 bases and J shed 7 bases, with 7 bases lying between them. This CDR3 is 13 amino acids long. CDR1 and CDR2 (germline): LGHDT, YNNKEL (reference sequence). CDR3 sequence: CASSQEDANEQFF. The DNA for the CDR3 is TGTGCCAGCAGCCAAGAGGACGCTAATGAGCAGTTCTTC.

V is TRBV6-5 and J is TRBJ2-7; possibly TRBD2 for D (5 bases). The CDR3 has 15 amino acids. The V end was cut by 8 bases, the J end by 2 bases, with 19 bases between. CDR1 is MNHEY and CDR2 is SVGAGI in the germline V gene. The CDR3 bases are TGTGCCAGCGCTCAGGCGGGCCAGCTACCCTACGAGCAGTACTTC. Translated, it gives CASAQAGQLPYEQYF.

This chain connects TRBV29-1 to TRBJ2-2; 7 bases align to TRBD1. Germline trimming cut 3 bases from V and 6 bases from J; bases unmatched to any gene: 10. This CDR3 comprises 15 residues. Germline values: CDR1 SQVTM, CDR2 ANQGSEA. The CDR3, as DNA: TGCAGCGTTGACCGACCGGGACAGAGGCCCGGGGAGCTGTTTTTT. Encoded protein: CSVDRPGQRPGELFF.

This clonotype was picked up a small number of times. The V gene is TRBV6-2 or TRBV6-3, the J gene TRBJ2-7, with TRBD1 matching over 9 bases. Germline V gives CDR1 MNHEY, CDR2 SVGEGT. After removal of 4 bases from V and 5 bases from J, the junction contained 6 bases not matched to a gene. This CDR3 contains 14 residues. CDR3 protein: CASSFWDRDNEQYF. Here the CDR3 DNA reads TGTGCCAGCAGTTTTTGGGACAGGGACAACGAGCAGTACTTC.

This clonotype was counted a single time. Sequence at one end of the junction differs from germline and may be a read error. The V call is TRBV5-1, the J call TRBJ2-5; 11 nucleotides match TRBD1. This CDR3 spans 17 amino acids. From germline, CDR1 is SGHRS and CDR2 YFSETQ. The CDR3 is CASSLAPGQGEQETQYF. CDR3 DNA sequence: TGCGCCAGCAGCTTGGCCCCGGGACAGGGGGAACAAGAGACTCAGTACTTC.

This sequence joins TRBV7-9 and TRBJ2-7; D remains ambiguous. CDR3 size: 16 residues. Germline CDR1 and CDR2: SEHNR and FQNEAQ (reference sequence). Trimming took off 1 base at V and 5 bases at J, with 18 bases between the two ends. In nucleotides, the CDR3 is TGTGCCAGCAGCTTAGAGGTCGGCCAGTTGGGCGACGAGCAGTACTTC. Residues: CASSLEVGQLGDEQYF.

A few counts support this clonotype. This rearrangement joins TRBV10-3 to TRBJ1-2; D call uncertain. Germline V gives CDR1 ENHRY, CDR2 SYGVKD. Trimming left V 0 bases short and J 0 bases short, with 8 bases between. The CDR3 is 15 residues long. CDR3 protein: CAISESLGANYGYTF. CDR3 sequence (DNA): TGTGCCATCAGTGAGTCCCTGGGAGCTAACTATGGCTACACCTTC.

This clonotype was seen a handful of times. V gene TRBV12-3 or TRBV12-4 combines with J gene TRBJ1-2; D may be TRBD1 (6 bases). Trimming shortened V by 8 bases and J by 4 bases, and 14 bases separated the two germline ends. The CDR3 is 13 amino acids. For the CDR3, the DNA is TGTGCCAGCGGGACACCCAAAGGCTATGGCTACACCTTC. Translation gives CASGTPKGYGYTF.

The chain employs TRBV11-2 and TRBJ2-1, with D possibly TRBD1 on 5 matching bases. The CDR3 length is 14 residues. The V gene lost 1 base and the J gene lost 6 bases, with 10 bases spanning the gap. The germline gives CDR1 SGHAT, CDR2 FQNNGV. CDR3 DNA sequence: TGTGCCAGCAGCTTAGTAGACAGCTTCAATGAGCAGTTCTTC. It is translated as CASSLVDSFNEQFF. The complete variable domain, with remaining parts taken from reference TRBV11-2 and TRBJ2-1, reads EAGVAQSPRYKIIEKRQSVAFWCNPISGHATLYWYQQILGQGPKLLIQFQNNGVVDDSQLPKDRFSAERLKGVDSTLKIQPAKLEDSAVYLCASSLVDSFNEQFFGPGTRLTVL.

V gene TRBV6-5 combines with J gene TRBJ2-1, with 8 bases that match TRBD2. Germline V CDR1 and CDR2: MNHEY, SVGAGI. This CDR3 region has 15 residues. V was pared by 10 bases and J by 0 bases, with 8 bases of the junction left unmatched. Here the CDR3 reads CAIGLASASYNEQFF. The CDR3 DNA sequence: TGTGCCATCGGACTAGCCTCGGCCTCCTACAATGAGCAGTTCTTC.

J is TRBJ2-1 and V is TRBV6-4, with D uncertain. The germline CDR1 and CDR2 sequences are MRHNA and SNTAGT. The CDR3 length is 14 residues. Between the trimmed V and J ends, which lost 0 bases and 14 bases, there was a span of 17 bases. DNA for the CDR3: TGTGCCAGCAGTGACTCGATAGTGGGTCAGTCTAAGTTCTTC. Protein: CASSDSIVGQSKFF.

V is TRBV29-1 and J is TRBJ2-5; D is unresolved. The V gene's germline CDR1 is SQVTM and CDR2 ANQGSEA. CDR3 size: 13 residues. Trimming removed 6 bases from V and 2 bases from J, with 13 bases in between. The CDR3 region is CSVTLASQETQYF. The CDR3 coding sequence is TGCAGCGTGACACTTGCGTCGCAAGAGACCCAGTACTTC.

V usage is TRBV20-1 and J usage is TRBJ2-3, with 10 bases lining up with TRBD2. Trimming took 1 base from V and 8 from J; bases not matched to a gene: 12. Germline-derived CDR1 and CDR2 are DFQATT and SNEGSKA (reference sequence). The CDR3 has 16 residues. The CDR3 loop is CSARVRQRGGMGTQYF. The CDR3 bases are TGCAGTGCTAGAGTCCGCCAGCGGGGGGGTATGGGTACGCAGTATTTT.

In DNA form, the CDR3 reads TGTGCCAGCAGCGTCGGGTCTGGCAATCAGCCCCAGCATTTT. Translation gives CASSVGSGNQPQHF. The chain employs TRBV13 and TRBJ1-5, with D unresolved. The CDR3 spans 14 residues. Germline loops: CDR1 PRHDT, CDR2 FYEKMQ (reference sequence). Trimming removed 5 bases at V and 2 bases at J, with 10 bases between.

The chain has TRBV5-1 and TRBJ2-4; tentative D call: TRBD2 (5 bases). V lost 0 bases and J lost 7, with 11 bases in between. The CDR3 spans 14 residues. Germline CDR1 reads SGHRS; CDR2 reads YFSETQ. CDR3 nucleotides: TGCGCCAGCAGCTTGGTAGAGGGTTCTAACATTCAGTACTTC. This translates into CASSLVEGSNIQYF.

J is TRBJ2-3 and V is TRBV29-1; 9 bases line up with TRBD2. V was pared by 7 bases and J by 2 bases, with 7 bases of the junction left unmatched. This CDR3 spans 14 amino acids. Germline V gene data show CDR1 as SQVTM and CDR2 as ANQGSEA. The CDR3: CSAPVAGDTDTQYF. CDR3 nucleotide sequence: TGCAGCGCCCCGGTAGCGGGGGACACAGATACGCAGTATTTT.

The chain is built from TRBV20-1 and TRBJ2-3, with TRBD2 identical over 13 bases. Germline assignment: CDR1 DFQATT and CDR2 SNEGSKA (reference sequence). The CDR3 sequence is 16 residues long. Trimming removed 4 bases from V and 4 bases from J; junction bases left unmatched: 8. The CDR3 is CSATPTSGGPSDTQYF. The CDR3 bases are TGCAGTGCTACCCCGACTAGCGGGGGGCCTTCAGATACGCAGTATTTT.

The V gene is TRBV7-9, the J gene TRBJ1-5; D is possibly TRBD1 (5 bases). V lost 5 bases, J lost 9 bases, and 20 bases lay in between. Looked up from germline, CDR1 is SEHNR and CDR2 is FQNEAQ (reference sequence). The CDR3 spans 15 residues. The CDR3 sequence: CASSPWDRYRRPQHF. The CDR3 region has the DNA TGTGCCAGCAGCCCATGGGACCGTTACCGTAGGCCCCAGCATTTT.

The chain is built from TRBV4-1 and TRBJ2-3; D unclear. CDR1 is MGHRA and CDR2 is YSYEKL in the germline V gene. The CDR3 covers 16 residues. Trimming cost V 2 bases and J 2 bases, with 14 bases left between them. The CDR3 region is CASSQTVQSITDTQYF. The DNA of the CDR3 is TGCGCCAGCAGCCAAACCGTCCAGAGCATCACAGATACGCAGTATTTT.

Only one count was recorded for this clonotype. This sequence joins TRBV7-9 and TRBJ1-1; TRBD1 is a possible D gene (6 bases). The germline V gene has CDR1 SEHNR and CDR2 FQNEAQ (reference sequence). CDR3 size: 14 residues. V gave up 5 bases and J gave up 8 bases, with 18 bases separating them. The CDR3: CASSRIPGTPEAFF. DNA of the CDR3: TGTGCCAGCAGCCGGATACCGGGGACACCAGAAGCTTTCTTT. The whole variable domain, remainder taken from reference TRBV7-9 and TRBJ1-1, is DTGVSQNPRHKITKRGQNVTFRCDPISEHNRLYWYRQTLGQGPEFLTYFQNEAQLEKSRLLSDRFSAERPKGSFSTLEIQRTEQGDSAMYLCASSRIPGTPEAFFGQGTRLTVV.

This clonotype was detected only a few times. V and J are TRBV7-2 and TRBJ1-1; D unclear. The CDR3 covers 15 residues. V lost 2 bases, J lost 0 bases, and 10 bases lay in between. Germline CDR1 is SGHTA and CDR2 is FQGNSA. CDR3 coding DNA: TGTGCCAGCAGCTTATTTGCAACTATGAACACTGAAGCTTTCTTT. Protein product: CASSLFATMNTEAFF.

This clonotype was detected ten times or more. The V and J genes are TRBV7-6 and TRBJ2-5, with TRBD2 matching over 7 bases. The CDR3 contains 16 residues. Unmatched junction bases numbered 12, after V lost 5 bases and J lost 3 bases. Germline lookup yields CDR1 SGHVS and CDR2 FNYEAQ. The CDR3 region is CASSEGNWGGEETQYF. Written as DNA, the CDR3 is TGTGCCAGCAGCGAAGGAAACTGGGGAGGGGAAGAGACCCAGTACTTC.